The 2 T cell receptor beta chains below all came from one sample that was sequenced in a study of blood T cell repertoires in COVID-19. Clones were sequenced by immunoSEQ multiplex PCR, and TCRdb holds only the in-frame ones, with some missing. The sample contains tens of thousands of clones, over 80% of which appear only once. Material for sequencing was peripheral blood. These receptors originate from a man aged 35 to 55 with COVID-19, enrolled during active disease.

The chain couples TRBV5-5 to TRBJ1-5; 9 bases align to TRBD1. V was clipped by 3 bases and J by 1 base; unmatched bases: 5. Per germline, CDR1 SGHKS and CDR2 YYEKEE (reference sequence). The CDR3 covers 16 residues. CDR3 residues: CASSSGTGTSNQPQHF. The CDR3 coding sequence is TGTGCCAGCAGCTCCGGGACAGGGACCAGCAATCAGCCCCAGCATTTT.

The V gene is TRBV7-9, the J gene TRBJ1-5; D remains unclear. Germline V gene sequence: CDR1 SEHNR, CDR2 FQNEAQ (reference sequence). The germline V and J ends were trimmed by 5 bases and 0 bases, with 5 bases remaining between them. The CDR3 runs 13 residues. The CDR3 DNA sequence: TGTGCCAGCAGCGTTAATAGCAATCAGCCCCAGCATTTT. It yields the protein CASSVNSNQPQHF.